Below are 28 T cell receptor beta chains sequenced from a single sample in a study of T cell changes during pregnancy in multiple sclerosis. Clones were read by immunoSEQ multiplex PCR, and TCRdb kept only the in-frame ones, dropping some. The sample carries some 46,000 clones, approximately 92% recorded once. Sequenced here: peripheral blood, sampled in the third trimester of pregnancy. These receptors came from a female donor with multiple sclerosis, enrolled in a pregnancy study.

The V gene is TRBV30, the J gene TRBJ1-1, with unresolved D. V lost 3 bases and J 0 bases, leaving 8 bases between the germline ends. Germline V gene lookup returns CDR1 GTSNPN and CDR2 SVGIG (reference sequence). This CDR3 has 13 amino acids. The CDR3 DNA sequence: TGTGCCTGGAGCCCGGGTATGAACACTGAAGCTTTCTTT. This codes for CAWSPGMNTEAFF.

CDR3 region: CAISDGTSNYGYTF. CDR3 nucleotides: TGTGCCATCAGTGATGGGACATCCAACTATGGCTACACCTTC. V usage is TRBV10-3 and J usage is TRBJ1-2; possible D gene TRBD1, 6 bases. The germline CDR1 and CDR2 sequences are ENHRY and SYGVKD. Trimming removed 3 bases at V and 2 bases at J, with 10 bases between. CDR3 length equals 14 residues.

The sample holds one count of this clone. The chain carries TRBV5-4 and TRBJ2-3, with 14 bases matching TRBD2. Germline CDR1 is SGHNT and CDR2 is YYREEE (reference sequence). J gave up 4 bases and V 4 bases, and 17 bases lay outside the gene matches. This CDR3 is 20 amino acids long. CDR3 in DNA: TGTGCCAGCAGCCCTGCGACTAGCGGGAGGGCCGGAAGATTGTCAGATACGCAGTATTTT. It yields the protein CASSPATSGRAGRLSDTQYF.

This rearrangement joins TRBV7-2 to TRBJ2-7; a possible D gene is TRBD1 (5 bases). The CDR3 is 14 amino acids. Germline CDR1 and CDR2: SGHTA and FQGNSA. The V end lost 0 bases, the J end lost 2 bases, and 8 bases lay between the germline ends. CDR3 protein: CASSLAAGTYEQYF. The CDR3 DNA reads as TGTGCCAGCAGCTTAGCTGCAGGGACCTACGAGCAGTACTTC.

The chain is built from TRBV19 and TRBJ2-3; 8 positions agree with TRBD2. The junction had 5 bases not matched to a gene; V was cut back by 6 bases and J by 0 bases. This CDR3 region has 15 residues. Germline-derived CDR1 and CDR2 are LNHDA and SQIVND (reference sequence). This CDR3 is CASSYSGMSTDTQYF. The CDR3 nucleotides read TGTGCCAGTAGCTATAGCGGGATGAGCACAGATACGCAGTATTTT.

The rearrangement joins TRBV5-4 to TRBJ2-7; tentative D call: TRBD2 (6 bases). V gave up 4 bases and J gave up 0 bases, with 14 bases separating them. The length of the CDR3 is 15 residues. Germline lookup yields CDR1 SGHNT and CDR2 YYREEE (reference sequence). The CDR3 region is CASSQEEGSSYEQYF. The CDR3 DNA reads TGTGCCAGCAGCCAAGAGGAGGGGAGCTCCTACGAGCAGTACTTC.

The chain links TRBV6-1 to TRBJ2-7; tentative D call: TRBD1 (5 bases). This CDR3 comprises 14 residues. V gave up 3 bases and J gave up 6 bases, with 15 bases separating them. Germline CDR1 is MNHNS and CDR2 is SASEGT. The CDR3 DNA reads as TGTGCCAGCAGTGATTTAGGGGATATAGCCGAGCAGTACTTC. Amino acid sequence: CASSDLGDIAEQYF.

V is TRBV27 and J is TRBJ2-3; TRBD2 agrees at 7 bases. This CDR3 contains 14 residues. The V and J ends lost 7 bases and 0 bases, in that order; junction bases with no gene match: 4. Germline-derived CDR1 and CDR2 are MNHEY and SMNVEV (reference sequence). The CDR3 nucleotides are TGTGCCAGCATCTCTAGCGGAAGCACAGATACGCAGTATTTT. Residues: CASISSGSTDTQYF.

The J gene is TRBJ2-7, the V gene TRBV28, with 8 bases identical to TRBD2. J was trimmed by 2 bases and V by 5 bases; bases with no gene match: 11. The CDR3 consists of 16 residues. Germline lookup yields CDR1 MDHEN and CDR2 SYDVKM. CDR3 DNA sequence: TGTGCCAGCAGTATGGGTGGCGGGGGGCGAGCCTACGAGCAGTACTTC. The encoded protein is CASSMGGGGRAYEQYF.

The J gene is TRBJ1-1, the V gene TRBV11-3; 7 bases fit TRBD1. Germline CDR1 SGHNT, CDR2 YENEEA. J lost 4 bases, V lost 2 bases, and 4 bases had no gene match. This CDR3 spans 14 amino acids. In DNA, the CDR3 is TGTGCCAGCAGCTTAACCCAGGGGGTCACTGAAGCTTTCTTT. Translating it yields CASSLTQGVTEAFF.

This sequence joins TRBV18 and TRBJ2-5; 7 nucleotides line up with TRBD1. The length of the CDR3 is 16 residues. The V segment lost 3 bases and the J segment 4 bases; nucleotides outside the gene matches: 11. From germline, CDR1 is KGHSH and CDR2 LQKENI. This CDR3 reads CASSPGQASAGETQYF. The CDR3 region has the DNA TGTGCCAGCTCACCTGGACAGGCTTCGGCTGGAGAGACCCAGTACTTC.

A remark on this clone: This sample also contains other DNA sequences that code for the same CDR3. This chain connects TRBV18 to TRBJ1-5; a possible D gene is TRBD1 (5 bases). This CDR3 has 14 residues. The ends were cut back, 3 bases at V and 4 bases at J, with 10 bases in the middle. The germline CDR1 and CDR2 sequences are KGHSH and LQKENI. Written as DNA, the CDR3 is TGTGCCAGCTCACCGGGGGGGGTTAATCAGCCCCAGCATTTT. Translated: CASSPGGVNQPQHF.

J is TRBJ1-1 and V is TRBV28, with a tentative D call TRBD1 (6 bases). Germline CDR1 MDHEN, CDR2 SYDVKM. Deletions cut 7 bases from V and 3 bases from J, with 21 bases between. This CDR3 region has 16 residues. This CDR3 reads CASTLSWGGEDTEAFF. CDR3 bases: TGTGCCAGCACCTTGAGCTGGGGGGGCGAGGACACTGAAGCTTTCTTT.

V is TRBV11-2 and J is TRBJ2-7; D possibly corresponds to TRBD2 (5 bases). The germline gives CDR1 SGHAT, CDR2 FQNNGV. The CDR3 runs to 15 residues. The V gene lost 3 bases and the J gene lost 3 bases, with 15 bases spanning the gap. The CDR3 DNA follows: TGTGCCAGCAGCTTTACCGACGGACTCAACTACGAGCAGTACTTC. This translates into CASSFTDGLNYEQYF.

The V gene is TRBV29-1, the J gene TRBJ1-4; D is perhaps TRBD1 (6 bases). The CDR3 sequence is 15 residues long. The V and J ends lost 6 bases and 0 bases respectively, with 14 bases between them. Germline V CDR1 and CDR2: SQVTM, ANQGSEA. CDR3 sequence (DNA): TGCAGCGTCGCAAGGGGGAGTGCAACTAATGAAAAACTGTTTTTT. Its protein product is CSVARGSATNEKLFF. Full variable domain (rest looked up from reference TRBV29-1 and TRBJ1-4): SAVISQKPSRDICQRGTSLTIQCQVDSQVTMMFWYRQQPGQSLTLIATANQGSEATYESGFVIDKFPISRPNLTFSTLTVSNMSPEDSSIYLCSVARGSATNEKLFFGSGTQLSVL.

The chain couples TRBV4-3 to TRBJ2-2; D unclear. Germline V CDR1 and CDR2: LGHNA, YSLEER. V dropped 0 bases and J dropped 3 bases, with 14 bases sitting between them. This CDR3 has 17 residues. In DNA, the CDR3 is TGCGCCAGCAGCCAAGACAGGCAGCTCTTCGACACCGGGGAGCTGTTTTTT. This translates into CASSQDRQLFDTGELFF.

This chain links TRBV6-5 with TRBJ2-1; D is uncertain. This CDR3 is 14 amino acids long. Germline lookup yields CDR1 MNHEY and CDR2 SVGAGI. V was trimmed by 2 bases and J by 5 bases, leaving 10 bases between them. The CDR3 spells CASSYLADNNEQFF. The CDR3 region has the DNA TGTGCCAGCAGTTACCTGGCAGATAACAATGAGCAGTTCTTC.

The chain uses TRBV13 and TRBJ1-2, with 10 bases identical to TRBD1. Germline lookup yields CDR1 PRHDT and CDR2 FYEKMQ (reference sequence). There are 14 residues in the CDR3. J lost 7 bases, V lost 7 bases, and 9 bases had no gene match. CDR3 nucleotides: TGTGCCAGCATTCGACAGGGGGCGGGGGGTGGCTACACCTTC. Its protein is CASIRQGAGGGYTF.

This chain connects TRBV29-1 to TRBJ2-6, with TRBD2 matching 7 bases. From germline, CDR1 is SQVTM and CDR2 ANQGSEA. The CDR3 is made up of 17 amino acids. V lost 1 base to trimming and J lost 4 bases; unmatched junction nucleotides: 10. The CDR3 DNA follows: TGCAGCGTTGAAGGGGGGGGTTCCGTTCCCGGGGCCAACGTCCTGACTTTC. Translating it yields CSVEGGGSVPGANVLTF.

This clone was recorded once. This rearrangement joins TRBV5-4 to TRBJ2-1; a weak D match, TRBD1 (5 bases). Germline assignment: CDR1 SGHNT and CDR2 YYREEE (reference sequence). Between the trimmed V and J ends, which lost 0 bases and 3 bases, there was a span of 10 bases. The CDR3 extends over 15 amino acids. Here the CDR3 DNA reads TGTGCCAGCAGCTTGGGGACATTCAACTACAATGAGCAGTTCTTC. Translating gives CASSLGTFNYNEQFF.

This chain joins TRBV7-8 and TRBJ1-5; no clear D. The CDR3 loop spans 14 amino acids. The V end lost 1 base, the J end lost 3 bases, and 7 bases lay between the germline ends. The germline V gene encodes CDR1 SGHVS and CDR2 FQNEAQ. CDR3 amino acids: CASSLDVINQPQHF. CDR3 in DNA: TGTGCCAGCAGCTTAGATGTCATCAATCAGCCCCAGCATTTT.

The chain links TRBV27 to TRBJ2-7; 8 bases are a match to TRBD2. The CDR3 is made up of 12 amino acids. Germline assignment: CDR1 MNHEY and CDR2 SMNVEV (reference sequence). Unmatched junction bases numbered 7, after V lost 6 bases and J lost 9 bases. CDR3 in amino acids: CASSPRGERQYF. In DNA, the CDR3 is TGTGCCAGCAGCCCGCGGGGGGAGCGGCAGTACTTC.

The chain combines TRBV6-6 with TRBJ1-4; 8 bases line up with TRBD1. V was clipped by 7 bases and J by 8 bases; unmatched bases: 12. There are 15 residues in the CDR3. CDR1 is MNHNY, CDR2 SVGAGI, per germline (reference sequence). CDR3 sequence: CASTYPRGRREKLFF. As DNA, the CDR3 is TGTGCCAGCACGTACCCCAGGGGGCGCAGGGAAAAACTGTTTTTT.

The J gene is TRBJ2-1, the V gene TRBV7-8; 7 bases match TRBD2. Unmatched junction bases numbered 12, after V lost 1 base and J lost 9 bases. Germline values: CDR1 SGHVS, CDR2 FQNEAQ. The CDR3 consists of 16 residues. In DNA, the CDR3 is TGTGCCAGCAGCTTAGGGCGTTCGTCGGGAGGCGGTGAGCAGTTCTTC. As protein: CASSLGRSSGGGEQFF.

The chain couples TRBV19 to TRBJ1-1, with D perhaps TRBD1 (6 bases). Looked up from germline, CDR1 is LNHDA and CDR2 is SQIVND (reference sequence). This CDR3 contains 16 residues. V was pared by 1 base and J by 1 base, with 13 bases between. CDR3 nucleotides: TGTGCCAGTAGTATAGTCGGCGTAGGGGGGAACACTGAAGCTTTCTTT. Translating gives CASSIVGVGGNTEAFF. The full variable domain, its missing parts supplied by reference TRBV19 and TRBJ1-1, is DGGITQSPKYLFRKEGQNVTLSCEQNLNHDAMYWYRQDPGQGLRLIYYSQIVNDFQKGDIAEGYSVSREKKESFPLTVTSAQKNPTAFYLCASSIVGVGGNTEAFFGQGTRLTVV.

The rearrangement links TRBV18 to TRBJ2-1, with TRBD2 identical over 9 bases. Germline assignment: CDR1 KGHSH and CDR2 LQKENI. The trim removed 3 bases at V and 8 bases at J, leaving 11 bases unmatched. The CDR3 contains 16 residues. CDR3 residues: CASSPAPLAGFDEQFF. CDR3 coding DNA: TGTGCCAGCTCACCGGCGCCGCTAGCGGGATTCGATGAGCAGTTCTTC.

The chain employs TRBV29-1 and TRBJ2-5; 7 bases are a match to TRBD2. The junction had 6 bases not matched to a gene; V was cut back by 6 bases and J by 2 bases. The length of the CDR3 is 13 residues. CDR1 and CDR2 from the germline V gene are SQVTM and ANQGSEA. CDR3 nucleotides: TGCAGCGTCCTCGGGGGGTTGCAAGAGACCCAGTACTTC. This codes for CSVLGGLQETQYF.

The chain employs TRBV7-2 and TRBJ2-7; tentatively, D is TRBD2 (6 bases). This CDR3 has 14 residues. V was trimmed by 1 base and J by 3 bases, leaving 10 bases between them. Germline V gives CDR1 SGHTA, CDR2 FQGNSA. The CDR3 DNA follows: TGTGCCAGCAGCTTAGTGGAGGGAAACTACGAGCAGTACTTC. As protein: CASSLVEGNYEQYF.